This TCR beta chain was sequenced for a study of shared clonotypes between healthy human individuals. General study results and limits: Genetic and exposure-history diversity was limited by the few donors.

Methods used by the authors: ImmunoSEQ yielded junction-only sequences lacking quality scores, so filtering differed. Assay: immunoSEQ multiplex PCR; the TCRdb copy retains only in-frame clones and omits some. That table supplies the V and J calls and clone size; D and trimming were determined from the DNA. The sample lists approximately 720,000 clones; more than 70% were seen once. Concerning this clone: What it binds is unknown.

The split of CD4+ cells yielded CD45RA+ naive and CD45RA-negative memory subsets. This CDR3 contains 11 residues. Germline V CDR1 and CDR2: GTSNPN, SVGIG (reference sequence). The V gene lost 2 bases and the J gene lost 4 bases, with 6 bases spanning the gap. The clonotype comes from a woman between 25 and 40 years old in good health. The specimen was memory CD4+ T cells sorted from blood. Regarding subset: CD45RA-negative fraction. This chain joins TRBV30 and TRBJ2-7; D uncertain. The CDR3 is CAWSTAYEQYF. For the CDR3, the DNA is TGTGCCTGGAGTACGGCTTACGAGCAGTACTTC.